This entry is about one TCR beta chain. Antigen: not known. The sample carries other DNA sequences with the same CDR3. The sample originates from a study of Ad26.COV2.S vaccination and SARS-CoV-2 variants. The study, taken as a whole, reports: Spike-specific TCR breadth in vaccine recipients exceeded that seen in placebo recipients. Similar non-spike TCR breadth was seen in vaccine and placebo recipients.

Only in-frame clones appear in the TCRdb table, and some are missing; sequencing was by immunoSEQ multiplex PCR. The sample shows 300,000 to 450,000 clones, 92% of them seen only once. Here the sequenced sample was peripheral blood, taken after recovery from COVID-19. The receptor was isolated from a human donor who had recovered from COVID-19.

The DNA for the CDR3 is TGTGCCAGCAGTTTATTGGGGGACACTGAAGCTTTCTTT. This sequence encodes CASSLLGDTEAFF. The chain joins TRBV27 to TRBJ1-1; D might be TRBD1 (5 bases). The germline V gene encodes CDR1 MNHEY and CDR2 SMNVEV (reference sequence). This CDR3 is built from 13 residues. V lost 1 base and J lost 3, with 6 bases in between.